Below are 22 T cell receptor beta chains sequenced from a single sample in a study of T cell responses to AZD1222 COVID-19 vaccine. Clones were read by immunoSEQ multiplex PCR, and TCRdb kept only the in-frame ones, dropping some. This sample has 150,000 to 250,000 clones, with 93% found just once. The sequenced sample was peripheral blood, obtained 28 days after the second AZD1222 dose. These receptors came from an adult who received the AZD1222 COVID-19 vaccine.

This CDR3 reads CASSYGTSGVYEQYF. The CDR3 DNA sequence: TGTGCCAGCAGTTACGGGACTAGCGGGGTCTACGAGCAGTACTTC. V is TRBV6-5 and J is TRBJ2-7; the match to TRBD2 covers 13 bases. CDR3 size: 15 residues. CDR1 is MNHEY, CDR2 SVGAGI, per germline. The trim removed 2 bases at V and 3 bases at J, leaving 1 base unmatched.

This clone has just one count. The chain has TRBV7-9 and TRBJ1-4; no firm D call. V dropped 0 bases and J dropped 4 bases, with 12 bases sitting between them. Germline CDR1 is SEHNR and CDR2 is FQNEAQ (reference sequence). The CDR3 has 16 amino acids. CDR3 nucleotide sequence: TGTGCCAGCAGCTTAGCGCCCGACGGCATTAATGAAAAACTGTTTTTT. This sequence encodes CASSLAPDGINEKLFF.

The chain uses TRBV5-1 and TRBJ1-1, with 10 nucleotides matching TRBD1. J lost 10 bases, V lost 5 bases, and 8 bases had no gene match. Germline V lookup: CDR1 SGHRS, CDR2 YFSETQ. The CDR3 extends over 13 amino acids. CDR3 residues: CASRTTGGLLAFF. CDR3 in DNA: TGCGCCAGCAGGACGACAGGGGGCCTGTTAGCTTTCTTT.

The V call is TRBV18, the J call TRBJ2-7; either TRBD1 or TRBD2 may fit D (5 bases each). Germline assignment: CDR1 KGHSH and CDR2 LQKENI. Trimming took off 2 bases at V and 0 bases at J, with 8 bases between the two ends. CDR3 length equals 14 residues. The CDR3 region has the DNA TGTGCCAGCTCACCAAGAGGGGACTCCTACGAGCAGTACTTC. Its protein product is CASSPRGDSYEQYF.

The rearrangement joins TRBV19 to TRBJ1-4; tentative D call: TRBD1 (6 bases). The CDR3 covers 13 residues. Looked up from germline, CDR1 is LNHDA and CDR2 is SQIVND (reference sequence). Trimming cost V 7 bases and J 2 bases, with 8 bases left between them. The CDR3 region has the DNA TGTGCCAGTACAGGGGTGACTAATGAAAAACTGTTTTTT. It codes for CASTGVTNEKLFF. The entire variable domain, with the rest obtained from reference TRBV19 and TRBJ1-4, is as follows: DGGITQSPKYLFRKEGQNVTLSCEQNLNHDAMYWYRQDPGQGLRLIYYSQIVNDFQKGDIAEGYSVSREKKESFPLTVTSAQKNPTAFYLCASTGVTNEKLFFGSGTQLSVL.

V gene TRBV6-1 combines with J gene TRBJ1-3; no clear D gene. Trimming took 3 bases from V and 0 from J, leaving 9 bases between them. This CDR3 contains 15 residues. The germline V gene encodes CDR1 MNHNS and CDR2 SASEGT. The CDR3 here is CASSDFAGSGNTIYF. For the CDR3, the DNA is TGTGCCAGCAGTGATTTTGCGGGCTCTGGAAACACCATATATTTT.

V gene TRBV3-1 (or the pseudogene TRBV3-2) combines with J gene TRBJ2-7; the D gene is possibly TRBD1 (5 bases). CDR3 length equals 15 residues. V was shortened by 0 bases and J by 2 bases, with 11 bases between the two germline ends. Germline lookup yields CDR1 LGHDT and CDR2 YNNKEL (reference sequence). In nucleotides, the CDR3 is TGTGCCAGCAGCCAAGACTTCAGGGCCGCCTACGAGCAGTACTTC. Translated, it gives CASSQDFRAAYEQYF.

The chain is built from TRBV12-3 or TRBV12-4 and TRBJ1-5, with D tentatively TRBD1 (6 bases). Trimming removed 3 bases from V and 6 bases from J, with 9 bases in between. The CDR3 is 13 amino acids. The chain's CDR3 is CASSFAGVQPQHF. CDR3 DNA: TGTGCCAGCAGTTTCGCAGGGGTTCAGCCCCAGCATTTT.

The chain couples TRBV3-1 (or the pseudogene TRBV3-2) to TRBJ1-1; D unresolved. CDR1 and CDR2 (germline): LGHDT, YNNKEL (reference sequence). Trimming stripped 2 bases from V and 4 bases from J, with 11 bases between. CDR3 size: 14 residues. CDR3 sequence reads: CASSQTQGSTEAFF. In DNA, the CDR3 is TGTGCCAGCAGCCAAACCCAAGGCAGCACTGAAGCTTTCTTT.

The chain employs TRBV5-1 and TRBJ1-4; D gene uncertain. CDR3 length: 14 amino acids. From germline, CDR1 is SGHRS and CDR2 YFSETQ. V was trimmed by 3 bases and J by 0 bases, leaving 6 bases between them. CDR3: CASSSVATNEKLFF. The CDR3 DNA is TGCGCCAGCAGCTCAGTCGCAACTAATGAAAAACTGTTTTTT.

The J gene is TRBJ2-5, the V gene TRBV11-2; 7 nucleotides match TRBD2. The CDR3 extends over 15 amino acids. V was clipped by 5 bases and J by 4 bases; unmatched bases: 10. Germline loops: CDR1 SGHAT, CDR2 FQNNGV. The CDR3 sequence is CASSDSGWGGETQYF. The CDR3 region has the DNA TGTGCCAGCAGCGACAGCGGGTGGGGGGGAGAGACCCAGTACTTC.

V gene TRBV6-5 combines with J gene TRBJ1-2, with D uncertain. V lost 0 bases to trimming and J lost 3 bases, with 11 bases between them. Germline CDR1 reads MNHEY; CDR2 reads SVGAGI. The CDR3 totals 15 residues. The CDR3 protein is CASSYSLGSDYGYTF. In nucleotides, the CDR3 is TGTGCCAGCAGTTACTCGCTGGGATCCGACTATGGCTACACCTTC.

CDR3 DNA: TGTGCCAGCAGCACTCCAGGGAACGCTGAAGCTTTCTTT. Translated, it gives CASSTPGNAEAFF. The gene calls are TRBV21-1 and TRBJ1-1; the table's TRBD1 call for D was not verified on the DNA. TRBV21-1 is a pseudogene locus. The CDR3 runs 13 residues.

This clone was observed once. This chain uses TRBV12-2 with TRBJ1-4. TRBV12-2 is recorded as a pseudogene. The CDR3 is 12 amino acids. CDR3 DNA sequence: TGTGCAAGTCGCTCCTCGCCAGAAAAACTGTTTTTT. Its protein product is CASRSSPEKLFF.

The chain is built from TRBV11-3 and TRBJ2-1; 7 bases fit TRBD2. Germline CDR1 and CDR2: SGHNT and YENEEA. The ends lost 1 base at V and 6 bases at J; junction bases unmatched: 6. This CDR3 comprises 15 residues. CDR3 DNA sequence: TGTGCCAGCAGCTTAGGCGCCGGGACTATCAATGAGCAGTTCTTC. Amino acid sequence: CASSLGAGTINEQFF.

The CDR3, as DNA: TGCGCCAGCAGCCACATAGTGGAAGAGACCCAGTACTTC. It encodes CASSHIVEETQYF. The chain uses TRBV4-1 and TRBJ2-5; D is ambiguous. The CDR3 sequence is 13 residues long. Germline CDR1 is MGHRA and CDR2 is YSYEKL. V lost 3 bases and J lost 3, with 8 bases in between.

The chain couples TRBV6-5 to TRBJ2-1; TRBD1 might be the D (6 bases). The V end was cut by 2 bases, the J end by 1 base, with 12 bases between. The CDR3 spans 16 residues. Germline values: CDR1 MNHEY, CDR2 SVGAGI. CDR3 sequence: CASSYEGVGSYNEQFF. Here the CDR3 DNA reads TGTGCCAGCAGTTACGAGGGGGTAGGGTCCTACAATGAGCAGTTCTTC.

V gene TRBV7-6 combines with J gene TRBJ1-3; possibly TRBD1 for D (5 bases). V lost 2 bases, J lost 1 base, and 15 bases lay in between. Looked up from germline, CDR1 is SGHVS and CDR2 is FNYEAQ. The CDR3 totals 17 residues. CDR3 sequence: CASSLLGGFKSGNTIYF. The DNA of the CDR3 is TGTGCCAGCAGCTTATTGGGGGGTTTCAAGTCTGGAAACACCATATATTTT.

This clone appeared once. CDR3 coding DNA: TGTGCCATCTCGGGACAGGGGAGTCGCACTGAAGCTTTCTTT. It specifies CAISGQGSRTEAFF. This chain connects TRBV10-3 to TRBJ1-1, with TRBD1 identical over 10 bases. V was pared by 8 bases and J by 4 bases, with 7 bases of the junction left unmatched. The length of the CDR3 is 14 residues. Per germline, CDR1 ENHRY and CDR2 SYGVKD.

This CDR3 reads CAISAVGGSYNEQFF. CDR3 DNA: TGTGCCATCAGCGCGGTGGGGGGCTCCTACAATGAGCAGTTCTTC. The V gene is TRBV10-3, the J gene TRBJ2-1; TRBD2 might be the D (6 bases). Germline lookup yields CDR1 ENHRY and CDR2 SYGVKD. This CDR3 has 15 amino acids. Trimming stripped 6 bases from V and 0 bases from J, with 12 bases between.

The rearrangement uses TRBV6-5 and TRBJ1-1; D unresolved. V lost 6 bases, J lost 5 bases, and 13 bases lay in between. The CDR3 covers 13 residues. CDR1 and CDR2 (germline): MNHEY, SVGAGI. CDR3 bases: TGTGCCAGCAGAGGAGTGGGCAGGACTGAAGCTTTCTTT. It is translated as CASRGVGRTEAFF.

The rearrangement links TRBV6-1 to TRBJ1-2; tentatively, D is TRBD1 (5 bases). The germline V gene has CDR1 MNHNS and CDR2 SASEGT. The CDR3 runs to 14 residues. V shed 3 bases and J shed 4 bases, with 12 bases lying between them. For the CDR3, the DNA is TGTGCCAGCAGTGAGACCGCAGGGAGCTATGGCTACACCTTC. Translated: CASSETAGSYGYTF.